Below are 19 T cell receptor beta chains sequenced from a single sample in a study of blood T cell repertoires in COVID-19. The method was immunoSEQ multiplex PCR; TCRdb's version includes in-frame clones alone and lacks a portion of them. The profile shows 200,000 or so clones, approximately 83% of them singletons. Sequencing was done on a sample of PBMCs or T cells enriched from blood (not recorded which). All receptors come from a man aged 35-49 years who had recovered from COVID-19.

The chain couples TRBV3-1 (or the pseudogene TRBV3-2) to TRBJ1-6; tentatively, D is TRBD1 (5 bases). In germline, CDR1 is LGHDT, CDR2 YNNKEL (reference sequence). The CDR3 is made up of 16 amino acids. Trimming removed 4 bases at V and 9 bases at J, with 19 bases between. Here the CDR3 reads CASSRSTTDTRSPLHF. DNA for the CDR3: TGTGCCAGCAGCCGCAGCACCACGGACACCCGTTCACCCCTCCACTTT.

The chain joins TRBV5-4 to TRBJ2-2, with D possibly being TRBD2 (6 bases). Deletions cut 6 bases from V and 1 base from J, with 22 bases between. Germline values: CDR1 SGHNT, CDR2 YYREEE (reference sequence). The CDR3 has 18 residues. The CDR3 DNA is TGTGCCAGCACCTCAGATCCGGGACTTCTCCTGAACACCGGGGAGCTGTTTTTT. It specifies CASTSDPGLLLNTGELFF.

The chain links TRBV4-1 to TRBJ1-6; TRBD1 matches 9 bases. The CDR3 spans 15 residues. V was clipped by 3 bases and J by 7 bases; unmatched bases: 4. Germline CDR1 is MGHRA and CDR2 is YSYEKL. The CDR3 loop reads CASSQTGTGNSPLHF. The DNA of the CDR3 is TGCGCCAGCAGCCAGACCGGGACAGGGAATTCACCCCTCCACTTT.

The J gene is TRBJ2-5, the V gene TRBV24-1; 7 bases are a match to TRBD1. CDR3 length: 14 amino acids. Germline trimming cut 4 bases from V and 1 base from J; bases unmatched to any gene: 2. From germline, CDR1 is KGHDR and CDR2 SFDVKD. The CDR3 DNA sequence: TGTGCCACCAGTGACCGGGACAGCCAAGAGACCCAGTACTTC. As protein: CATSDRDSQETQYF.

This clone was detected many times. This chain connects TRBV30 to TRBJ1-1; the D gene is possibly TRBD1 (6 bases). The V gene's germline CDR1 is GTSNPN and CDR2 SVGIG (reference sequence). There are 14 residues in the CDR3. The V and J ends lost 5 bases and 5 bases respectively, with 18 bases between them. The CDR3 DNA sequence: TGTGCCTGGGCCCTCACAGGGAGGGGTACTGAAGCTTTCTTT. It translates to CAWALTGRGTEAFF.

The chain carries TRBV5-4 and TRBJ2-2, with TRBD1 identical over 12 bases. V lost 3 bases, J lost 8 bases, and 2 bases stayed unmatched. The CDR3 loop spans 14 amino acids. Per germline, CDR1 SGHNT and CDR2 YYREEE (reference sequence). The chain's CDR3 is CASSWGQGAGELFF. CDR3 DNA: TGTGCCAGCAGCTGGGGACAGGGGGCGGGGGAGCTGTTTTTT.

V and J are TRBV18 and TRBJ2-2; TRBD1 matches at 9 bases. This CDR3 has 16 amino acids. The germline V gene has CDR1 KGHSH and CDR2 LQKENI. V trimming: 5 bases; J trimming: 0 bases; junction bases outside the gene matches: 4. The CDR3 DNA sequence: TGTGCCAGCTCAGCTGGACAGGGGCCGAACACCGGGGAGCTGTTTTTT. Amino acids: CASSAGQGPNTGELFF.

This clone appeared a few times. This chain connects TRBV9 to TRBJ1-6; TRBD1 matches 8 bases. The CDR3 extends over 16 amino acids. The ends lost 4 bases at V and 8 bases at J; junction bases unmatched: 11. CDR1 is SGDLS and CDR2 is YYNGEE in the germline V gene. The CDR3 spells CASSPSWTGTHSPLHF. CDR3 DNA sequence: TGTGCCAGCAGCCCCTCGTGGACAGGGACGCATTCACCCCTCCACTTT.

The V and J genes are TRBV19 and TRBJ2-7; D perhaps matches TRBD1 (6 bases). V dropped 6 bases and J dropped 1 base, with 19 bases sitting between them. The V gene's germline CDR1 is LNHDA and CDR2 SQIVND (reference sequence). The CDR3 has 16 residues. CDR3 protein: CASSRTGQPGSYEQYF. For the CDR3, the DNA is TGTGCCAGTAGCCGCACTGGACAGCCGGGGTCCTACGAGCAGTACTTC.

This clone has more than one count but fewer than ten. This rearrangement joins TRBV5-1 to TRBJ1-2; 7 nucleotides align to TRBD1. V gave up 3 bases and J gave up 7 bases; unmatched junction bases: 6. The CDR3 is 13 residues long. Germline values: CDR1 SGHRS, CDR2 YFSETQ. The CDR3 region is CASSSTGDAGYTF. DNA for the CDR3: TGCGCCAGCAGCTCTACAGGGGATGCTGGCTACACCTTC.

This clone was seen a handful of times. The rearrangement links TRBV6-2 or TRBV6-3 to TRBJ2-7; TRBD1 matches at 7 bases. The CDR3 length is 15 residues. Germline lookup yields CDR1 MNHEY and CDR2 SVGEGT. The trim removed 6 bases at V and 3 bases at J, leaving 11 bases unmatched. CDR3 nucleotide sequence: TGTGCCAGCAGCCGCCGCCGACAGGGTGGCTACGAGCAGTACTTC. Translated: CASSRRRQGGYEQYF.

The genes are TRBV7-2 and TRBJ2-3; TRBD1 matches 10 bases. Germline V gene lookup returns CDR1 SGHTA and CDR2 FQGNSA. V lost 5 bases and J lost 3; bases outside the gene matches: 8. The CDR3 sequence is 16 residues long. The CDR3 loop reads CASSILPGQGTDTQYF. The CDR3, as DNA: TGTGCCAGCAGCATCCTACCGGGACAGGGGACAGATACGCAGTATTTT.

V is TRBV9 and J is TRBJ1-2, with D possibly matching TRBD1 (5 bases). The germline V gene has CDR1 SGDLS and CDR2 YYNGEE. The CDR3 loop spans 15 amino acids. V gave up 4 bases and J gave up 4 bases, with 17 bases separating them. The CDR3 DNA is TGTGCCAGCAGCTATACAGGCGATCCAGCCTATGGCTACACCTTC. Translating gives CASSYTGDPAYGYTF.

The chain couples TRBV5-1 to TRBJ2-2; TRBD2 matches at 11 bases. The CDR3 has 16 amino acids. CDR1 and CDR2 (germline): SGHRS, YFSETQ. V lost 4 bases, J lost 6 bases, and 8 bases stayed unmatched. The CDR3, as DNA: TGCGCCAGCAGCAATAGCGGGGGGGCCGGCCCCGGGGAGCTGTTTTTT. It is translated as CASSNSGGAGPGELFF.

The chain recombines TRBV14 with TRBJ2-2, with a tentative D call TRBD2 (5 bases). CDR1 and CDR2 (germline): SGHDN, FVKESK. The CDR3 loop spans 14 amino acids. The V and J ends lost 1 base and 7 bases respectively, with 10 bases between them. The CDR3 reads CASSQVPSGGELFF. DNA of the CDR3: TGTGCCAGCAGCCAAGTCCCCAGCGGCGGGGAGCTGTTTTTT.

The rearrangement joins TRBV10-3 to TRBJ1-2; TRBD1 might be the D (6 bases). This CDR3 region has 14 residues. Trimming took 4 bases from V and 8 from J, leaving 17 bases between them. Germline V gene sequence: CDR1 ENHRY, CDR2 SYGVKD. The CDR3 DNA reads as TGTGCCATCAGTGCCTCAGGGGCCGCAAGCGGCTACACCTTC. Translated: CAISASGAASGYTF.

This chain uses TRBV7-9 with TRBJ1-1; weak D call: TRBD1 (5 bases). Trimming took off 1 base at V and 1 base at J, with 16 bases between the two ends. Germline V lookup: CDR1 SEHNR, CDR2 FQNEAQ (reference sequence). The CDR3 spans 17 residues. This chain's CDR3 is CASSLVIGGKENTEAFF. Written as DNA, the CDR3 is TGTGCCAGCAGCTTAGTTATCGGGGGAAAAGAGAACACTGAAGCTTTCTTT.

The CDR3 region has the DNA TGTGCCAGCACCACAGTAGATACGCAGTATTTT. It encodes CASTTVDTQYF. This rearrangement joins TRBV6-5 to TRBJ2-3; D is unresolved. V lost 7 bases and J 5 bases, leaving 7 bases between the germline ends. Germline assignment: CDR1 MNHEY and CDR2 SVGAGI. The CDR3 is 11 amino acids.

This chain joins TRBV3-1 (or the pseudogene TRBV3-2) and TRBJ2-5; TRBD2 matches 11 bases. Germline-derived CDR1 and CDR2 are LGHDT and YNNKEL (reference sequence). The CDR3 runs to 16 residues. Trimming cost V 1 base and J 5 bases; bases outside gene matches: 6. Here the CDR3 reads CASSQAVAGGRETQYF. The DNA for the CDR3 is TGTGCCAGCAGCCAAGCGGTAGCGGGGGGGCGGGAGACCCAGTACTTC.